The 12 T cell receptor beta chains below come from one sample, sequenced in a study of blood T cells in healthy people across ages. A second about 6 to 12 cycle PCR used barcoded and J-beta primers. TCRdb reanalysed the 5' RACE reads using MiXCR and keeps one entry per CDR3 protein. Of roughly 1,500,000 distinct CDR3 sequences listed, approximately 42% are singletons. Sequenced material: blood. The receptors shown here come from a woman aged 18-29 years in good health.

The rearrangement joins TRBV28 to TRBJ1-6; the match to TRBD1 covers 7 bases. The germline CDR1 and CDR2 sequences are MDHEN and SYDVKM. Losses at the gene ends were 2 bases for V and 4 bases for J; bases not matched to a gene: 5. The CDR3 contains 16 residues. In DNA form, the CDR3 reads TGTGCCAGCAGTTTAGAGGCAGGGGGATATAATTCACCCCTCCACTTT. Protein product: CASSLEAGGYNSPLHF.

This clonotype has more than one count but fewer than ten. The V call is TRBV27, the J call TRBJ2-7, with a tentative D call TRBD2 (6 bases). The CDR3 is made up of 17 amino acids. Deletions cut 7 bases from V and 3 bases from J, with 25 bases between. From germline, CDR1 is MNHEY and CDR2 SMNVEV (reference sequence). CDR3 coding DNA: TGTGCCAGCAAAACAACCGTGACTAGGGCCCCCGGCTACGAGCAGTACTTC. Translating it yields CASKTTVTRAPGYEQYF.

This clonotype has just a few counts. The chain joins TRBV12-3 or TRBV12-4 to TRBJ1-2; D might be TRBD1 (5 bases). V lost 0 bases and J lost 4, with 12 bases in between. This CDR3 region has 15 residues. CDR3 bases: TGTGCCAGCAGTTTAGCGGGGGGGGTGAGCTATGGCTACACCTTC. Its protein is CASSLAGGVSYGYTF.

This clonotype was seen only a few times. The junction departs from the called germline gene at one end, perhaps through a read error. The chain uses TRBV27 and TRBJ1-5; 11 bases fit TRBD1. The germline CDR1 and CDR2 sequences are MNHEY and SMNVEV (reference sequence). The CDR3 length is 16 residues. The DNA of the CDR3 is TGTGCCAGCAGTATATCCGGGACAGGGGGAGGTCAGCCCCAGCATTTT. As protein: CASSISGTGGGQPQHF.

The genes are TRBV15 and TRBJ1-2; 7 bases are shared with TRBD1. The CDR3 consists of 14 residues. Germline V lookup: CDR1 LNHNV, CDR2 YYDKDF (reference sequence). Trimming removed 0 bases from V and 4 bases from J; junction bases left unmatched: 2. The CDR3 sequence is CATSREQGPYGYTF. CDR3 nucleotide sequence: TGTGCCACCAGCAGAGAACAGGGGCCCTATGGCTACACCTTC.

This clonotype was counted a single time. The rearrangement links TRBV7-3 to TRBJ2-1; perhaps D is TRBD1 or TRBD2 (7 bases each). The end of the DNA aligns better with TRBJ2-7, so the J call may be wrong. The CDR3 contains 16 residues. From germline, CDR1 is SGHTA and CDR2 FQGTGA. CDR3 bases: TGTGCCAGCAGCCCAGGGGGGGCCGAACCCTACAATGAGCAGTACTTC. It is translated as CASSPGGAEPYNEQYF.

The count of this clonotype is one. V and J are TRBV12-3 or TRBV12-4 and TRBJ1-5; TRBD1 might be the D (6 bases). This CDR3 comprises 15 residues. Trimming took off 3 bases at V and 4 bases at J, with 13 bases between the two ends. CDR3 amino acids: CASSLGAGMNQPQHF. In DNA, the CDR3 is TGTGCCAGCAGTTTGGGGGCAGGGATGAATCAGCCCCAGCATTTT.

In regard to this clonotype: This may arise from a read error, as a much more abundant clone is one base away. The chain joins TRBV21-1 to TRBJ2-3; TRBD2 is the table's D call and was not checked against the DNA. TRBV21-1 is shown as a pseudogene. This CDR3 contains 12 residues. The CDR3 reads CASAPRRDTQYF. CDR3 coding DNA: TGTGCCAGCGCTCCAAGGAGGGATACGCAGTATTTT.

V is TRBV27 and J is TRBJ1-4, with no clear D. V was clipped by 5 bases and J by 0 bases, with 10 bases between them. The germline V gene has CDR1 MNHEY and CDR2 SMNVEV (reference sequence). The CDR3 has 15 residues. This CDR3 is CASSTHDATNEKLFF. The CDR3 DNA reads TGTGCCAGCAGTACGCACGATGCAACTAATGAAAAACTGTTTTTT.

This chain uses TRBV28 with TRBJ1-4, with D unclear. CDR1 and CDR2 from the germline V gene are MDHEN and SYDVKM. This CDR3 comprises 15 residues. V was shortened by 6 bases and J by 4 bases, with 15 bases between the two germline ends. The CDR3: CASRLIGNFNEKLFF. In DNA form, the CDR3 reads TGTGCCAGCAGGCTAATTGGGAACTTTAATGAAAAACTGTTTTTT.

A few counts support this clonotype. V usage is TRBV3-1 and J usage is TRBJ2-7; the D gene is possibly TRBD1 (5 bases). Germline values: CDR1 LGHDT, CDR2 YNNKEL (reference sequence). V lost 0 bases, J lost 9 bases, and 18 bases lay in between. The CDR3 covers 15 residues. The CDR3 region is CASSQEGASVSVQYF. CDR3 DNA: TGTGCCAGCAGCCAAGAAGGGGCCTCGGTTTCGGTGCAGTACTTC.

This clonotype occurred a few times. V and J are TRBV7-6 and TRBJ2-1; 7 nucleotides line up with TRBD1. The CDR3 covers 14 residues. Germline V gene data show CDR1 as SGHVS and CDR2 as FNYEAQ. J was trimmed by 8 bases and V by 1 base; bases with no gene match: 5. The CDR3 is CASSLGTGNHEQFF. CDR3 nucleotides: TGTGCCAGCAGCTTAGGGACAGGTAACCATGAGCAGTTCTTC.